This TCR beta chain was identified in a study of blood T cell repertoires in COVID-19. Across the whole study: From the United States, Italy and Spain came samples of acute and convalescent COVID-19. The cDNA or gDNA used as material had been derived from T cells, B-cell-depleted T cells, or PBMCs.

Original methodology: Estimation of nucleated cell counts was performed using reference gene primer amplification. Data came from immunoSEQ multiplex PCR; TCRdb stores just in-frame clones and leaves some out. V and J calls and clone size are those listed in that table; D and trimming were worked out from the DNA. The table has about 81,000 clones, approximately 82% seen once. Germline V gene lookup returns CDR1 SEHNR and CDR2 FQNEAQ (reference sequence). CDR3 length equals 17 residues. V was shortened by 0 bases and J by 2 bases, with 17 bases between the two germline ends. This chain uses TRBV7-9 with TRBJ2-7, with a possible D match to TRBD1 (6 bases). Sequencing input: peripheral blood. The sequence came from a human donor in a cohort sampled during active COVID-19. CDR3 amino acids: CASSLALLDRGAYEQYF. In DNA form, the CDR3 reads TGTGCCAGCAGCTTAGCACTCCTGGACAGAGGGGCCTACGAGCAGTACTTC.